Given below is one TCR beta chain in context. Germline values: CDR1 LNHDA, CDR2 SQIVND (reference sequence). V lost 3 bases and J lost 2, with 5 bases in between. CDR3 length: 13 amino acids. This specimen comes from a study of T cell responses to AZD1222 COVID-19 vaccine. Clones were read by immunoSEQ multiplex PCR, and TCRdb kept only the in-frame ones, dropping some. The repertoire has 150,000 or so clones, roughly nine tenths of them found once; the top ten carry approximately 1.6%. The sequence was obtained from an adult in good health. This rearrangement joins TRBV19 to TRBJ1-3, with TRBD1 as a possible D gene (5 bases). The sequenced sample was peripheral blood, obtained on day 0 of AZD1222 vaccination. The CDR3 DNA follows: TGTGCCAGTAGTATGACAGCTGGAAACACCATATATTTT. The encoded protein is CASSMTAGNTIYF.